The text below deals with one T cell receptor beta chain. Single viable CD3+CD4+CD8-CD45RO+ cells were sorted as the memory CD4+ T cells. V lost 11 bases and J 1 base, leaving 11 bases between the germline ends. The CDR3 length is 12 residues. CDR1 MRHNA and CDR2 SNTAGT come from the germline V gene. This entry comes from a study of memory CD4+ T cells and cytomegalovirus serostatus. Profiling relied on immunoSEQ multiplex PCR, and the TCRdb table lists in-frame clones only, not all of them. The repertoire has approximately 51,000 clones, approximately 74% of them found once; the top ten carry more than 1%.

This clonotype was sampled from an adult in good health and CMV-seropositive. This chain joins TRBV6-4 and TRBJ2-5; D perhaps matches TRBD1 (6 bases). Sequencing input: memory CD4+ T cells from blood. CDR3 in amino acids: CAFHRAQETQYF. The DNA for the CDR3 is TGTGCCTTCCACAGGGCCCAAGAGACCCAGTACTTC.